The 15 T cell receptor beta chains in this list originate from one sample, sequenced in a study of OX40 agonist ivuxolimab in advanced cancers. Library method: the immunoSEQ multiplex PCR assay. Held by TCRdb, this immuneACCESS table contains in-frame sequences only and omits some clones. Under half of the omission traces to an unresolved V gene where checked; the cause of the rest is unknown. The sample table records approximately 91,000 clones; around 90% of these occur just once. The ten largest clonotypes hold 0.5% to 0.55% of the sample. This sample comprised CD4+ or CD8+ T cells sorted from blood, obtained in a trial of the OX40 agonist ivuxolimab. These receptors all stem from an adult with an advanced solid tumor such as melanoma, head and neck, liver or kidney cancer.

V is TRBV29-1 and J is TRBJ1-2; a possible D gene is TRBD1 (6 bases). Between the trimmed V and J ends, which lost 7 bases and 6 bases, there was a span of 15 bases. CDR1 and CDR2 from the germline V gene are SQVTM and ANQGSEA. The CDR3 runs 12 residues. CDR3 coding DNA: TGCAGCGCCAGTCAGGGGCTGGATGGCTACACCTTC. It codes for CSASQGLDGYTF. The full variable domain, in which reference TRBV29-1 and TRBJ1-2 provide the parts outside the CDR3, is SAVISQKPSRDICQRGTSLTIQCQVDSQVTMMFWYRQQPGQSLTLIATANQGSEATYESGFVIDKFPISRPNLTFSTLTVSNMSPEDSSIYLCSASQGLDGYTFGSGTRLTVV.

This CDR3 is CASSGLGQSNTEAFF. CDR3 in DNA: TGTGCCAGCAGCGGATTGGGACAGTCGAACACTGAAGCTTTCTTT. The rearrangement links TRBV5-6 to TRBJ1-1; 7 bases are shared with TRBD1. The CDR3 is 15 amino acids. J was trimmed by 1 base and V by 4 bases; bases with no gene match: 7. The germline V gene encodes CDR1 SGHDT and CDR2 YYEEEE.

The table lists this clone with a few counts. The rearrangement uses TRBV27 and TRBJ2-7; D is undetermined. The CDR3 extends over 12 amino acids. Germline V gene data show CDR1 as MNHEY and CDR2 as SMNVEV (reference sequence). V dropped 7 bases and J dropped 3 bases, with 10 bases sitting between them. CDR3 amino acids: CASIDRNYEQYF. DNA for the CDR3: TGTGCCAGCATTGACCGAAACTACGAGCAGTACTTC.

V is TRBV19 and J is TRBJ2-3; 7 bases match TRBD2. The trim removed 10 bases at V and 5 bases at J, leaving 9 bases unmatched. Germline V gives CDR1 LNHDA, CDR2 SQIVND (reference sequence). This CDR3 is 13 amino acids long. The DNA for the CDR3 is TGTGCCATCAGAGCGGGGTCCGGAGATACGCAGTATTTT. Amino acid sequence: CAIRAGSGDTQYF.

The V gene is TRBV7-9, the J gene TRBJ2-5, with 10 bases lining up with TRBD2. The CDR3 length is 16 residues. Looked up from germline, CDR1 is SEHNR and CDR2 is FQNEAQ (reference sequence). V trimming: 5 bases; J trimming: 2 bases; junction bases outside the gene matches: 8. The DNA of the CDR3 is TGTGCCAGCAGCCCTGGGTCTAGCGGGGGTCAAGAGACCCAGTACTTC. It translates to CASSPGSSGGQETQYF.

This clone was seen a single time. The chain uses TRBV5-6 and TRBJ1-5, with D maybe TRBD1 (6 bases). The CDR3 has 17 amino acids. Germline loops: CDR1 SGHDT, CDR2 YYEEEE. The ends were cut back, 1 base at V and 0 bases at J, with 14 bases in the middle. The chain's CDR3 is CASSLMEDRHSNQPQHF. The CDR3 nucleotides are TGTGCCAGCAGCTTGATGGAAGACAGGCATAGCAATCAGCCCCAGCATTTT.

V is TRBV23-1 and J is TRBJ1-2; perhaps TRBD1 as D (5 bases). TRBV23-1 is marked as an open reading frame, function uncertain. Trimming took 1 base from V and 4 from J, leaving 19 bases between them. The CDR3 runs to 17 residues. In DNA form, the CDR3 reads TGCGCCAGCAGTCAATTGGCAAGGCAGGGAGTCCCCTATGGCTACACCTTC. Its protein product is CASSQLARQGVPYGYTF.

The chain combines TRBV5-4 with TRBJ1-1, with 10 nucleotides matching TRBD1. Germline V CDR1 and CDR2: SGHNT, YYREEE (reference sequence). The CDR3 loop spans 14 amino acids. V gave up 5 bases and J gave up 5 bases; unmatched junction bases: 6. CDR3 nucleotides: TGTGCCAGCAGAGATGACAGGGGGCTTACTGAAGCTTTCTTT. It specifies CASRDDRGLTEAFF.

The chain is built from TRBV7-9 and TRBJ2-7; TRBD1 matches 8 bases. J lost 7 bases, V lost 5 bases, and 7 bases had no gene match. The CDR3 spans 13 residues. Germline-derived CDR1 and CDR2 are SEHNR and FQNEAQ (reference sequence). CDR3 DNA sequence: TGTGCCAGCAGCCGGACAGGGCTGGGGGAGCAGTACTTC. Its translation is CASSRTGLGEQYF.

The chain uses TRBV11-2 and TRBJ1-5, with unresolved D. V lost 1 base, J lost 2 bases, and 12 bases lay in between. CDR1 is SGHAT, CDR2 FQNNGV, per germline. There are 16 residues in the CDR3. The CDR3 nucleotides read TGTGCCAGCAGCTTAGTTAAGGGTAACCGCAATCAGCCCCAGCATTTT. It is translated as CASSLVKGNRNQPQHF.

The chain employs TRBV5-4 and TRBJ2-2; TRBD1 might be the D (5 bases). V dropped 4 bases and J dropped 1 base, with 5 bases sitting between them. Germline assignment: CDR1 SGHNT and CDR2 YYREEE (reference sequence). CDR3 length: 13 amino acids. The CDR3 reads CASSGQNTGELFF. In DNA form, the CDR3 reads TGTGCCAGCAGCGGACAGAACACCGGGGAGCTGTTTTTT.

The gene calls are TRBV18 and TRBJ1-1, with 11 nucleotides matching TRBD1. The CDR3 extends over 14 amino acids. Germline trimming cut 3 bases from V and 12 bases from J; bases unmatched to any gene: 9. Germline V gene lookup returns CDR1 KGHSH and CDR2 LQKENI. In nucleotides, the CDR3 is TGTGCCAGCTCACCGTCCGGACAGGGGGCTAGGCCTTTCTTT. Translating it yields CASSPSGQGARPFF.

This clone was recorded only once. The rearrangement joins TRBV10-3 to TRBJ1-1; TRBD1 matches 7 bases. Per germline, CDR1 ENHRY and CDR2 SYGVKD. The J segment lost 2 bases and the V segment lost 6 bases, leaving 9 bases of the junction unmatched. This CDR3 contains 15 residues. Here the CDR3 DNA reads TGTGCCATCAGGAAACAGGGGAGTGGCAACACTGAAGCTTTCTTT. It specifies CAIRKQGSGNTEAFF.

The chain recombines TRBV11-1 with TRBJ2-1; D may be TRBD1 (7 bases). Trimming removed 5 bases from V and 9 bases from J, with 14 bases in between. CDR3 length: 13 amino acids. The germline gives CDR1 SGHAT, CDR2 FQDESV (reference sequence). For the CDR3, the DNA is TGTGCCAGCAGCCCGGGGGACAGTATTGAGCAGTTCTTC. It codes for CASSPGDSIEQFF.

Details on this clone: The same CDR3 can be traced to other DNA sequences in this sample. The chain is built from TRBV4-3 and TRBJ1-5; D is unclear. The CDR3 is 15 residues long. Trimming cost V 0 bases and J 2 bases, with 8 bases left between them. In germline, CDR1 is LGHNA, CDR2 YSLEER. The CDR3 is CASSQDLVGNQPQHF. Written as DNA, the CDR3 is TGCGCCAGCAGCCAAGATCTTGTGGGCAATCAGCCCCAGCATTTT.